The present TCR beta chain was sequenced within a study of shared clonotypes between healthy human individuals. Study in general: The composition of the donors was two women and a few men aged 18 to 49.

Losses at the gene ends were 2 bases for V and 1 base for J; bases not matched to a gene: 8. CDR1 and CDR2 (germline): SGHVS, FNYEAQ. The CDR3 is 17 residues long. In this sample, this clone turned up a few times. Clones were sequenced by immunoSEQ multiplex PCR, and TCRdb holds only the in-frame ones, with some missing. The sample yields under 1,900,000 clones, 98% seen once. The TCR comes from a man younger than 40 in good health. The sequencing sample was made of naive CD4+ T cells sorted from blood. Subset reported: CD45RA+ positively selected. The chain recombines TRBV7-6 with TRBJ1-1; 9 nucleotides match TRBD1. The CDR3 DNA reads TGTGCCAGCAGCTTAACAGGGGGCCCTGTTCCGAACACTGAAGCTTTCTTT. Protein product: CASSLTGGPVPNTEAFF.